A selection of T cell receptor beta chains follows, all from one sample in a study of blood T cell repertoires in COVID-19. Assay used: immunoSEQ multiplex PCR; TCRdb lists only in-frame clones, some missing. The data show around 130,000 clones, approximately 88% seen once. Sequenced input: peripheral blood. Receptors originate from a man aged 55 to 70 with acute or convalescent COVID-19. The CDR3 runs from the conserved cysteine through the conserved F or W. The order of the fields is D gene, clone size, V gene, J gene, CDR3 DNA, CDR3 protein. D genes are given only for firm matches. The size of a clone is reported for some rows only, either as once, few or many, or as a class for expanded clones.

TRBD2	-	TRBV10-3	TRBJ2-3	TGTGCCATCAGTGTCCTAGCGGGAGGCACTAGCACAGATACGCAGTATTTT	CAISVLAGGTSTDTQYF
TRBD1	-	TRBV5-6	TRBJ1-1	TGTGCCAGCAGCCTGGGACAGGGGACCACTGAAGCTTTCTTT	CASSLGQGTTEAFF
TRBD2	-	TRBV5-6	TRBJ2-7	TGTGCCAGCCGTGAGGGACTAGCGGGGGGGCCCTCCTACGAGCAGTACTTC	CASREGLAGGPSYEQYF
-	once	TRBV5-8	TRBJ2-5	TGTGCCAGCAGCTTCAGGGTCCTCTACTTC	CASSFRVLYF
-	-	TRBV10-3	TRBJ2-2	TGTGCCATCACCGGTTCAGGTGCGAACACCGGGGAGCTGTTTTTT	CAITGSGANTGELFF
TRBD2	-	TRBV5-1	TRBJ2-4	TGCGCCAGCAGCTTGGCGATAGCGGGAGAAAACATTCAGTACTTC	CASSLAIAGENIQYF
TRBD1	-	TRBV6-5	TRBJ1-5	TGTGCCAGCACAGGGGGATGGAATCAGCCCCAGCATTTT	CASTGGWNQPQHF
TRBD2	-	TRBV7-2	TRBJ2-1	TGTGCCAGCAGCCTGCAGACTAGCGGGTTAGGGAGTGAGCAGTTCTTC	CASSLQTSGLGSEQFF
-	-	TRBV11-3	TRBJ2-2	TGTGCCAGCAGCTTCGGTTCCGGGGAGCTGTTTTTT	CASSFGSGELFF
TRBD1	-	TRBV6-1	TRBJ1-1	TGTGCCAGCAGCCCAGGGACAGGGCTCACTGAAGCTTTCTTT	CASSPGTGLTEAFF
-	once	TRBV5-1	TRBJ1-3	TGCGCCAGCAGCTTGGAAGCAAGCTCTGGAAACACCATATATTTT	CASSLEASSGNTIYF
TRBD1	-	TRBV5-1	TRBJ1-3	TGCGCCAGCAGCGCCGGGACAGGGTACGGAAACACCATATATTTT	CASSAGTGYGNTIYF
TRBD1	once	TRBV27	TRBJ1-5	TGTGCCAGCGAACTTGGGACAGGGGGCGATCAGCCCCAGCATTTT	CASELGTGGDQPQHF
-	-	TRBV5-8	TRBJ2-3	TGTGCCAGCAGCTTGTCCGCGAGCACAGATACGCAGTATTTT	CASSLSASTDTQYF
-	-	TRBV7-7	TRBJ1-1	TGTGCCAGCAGCCCCCTCCCAGGGGCAGGCACTGAAGCTTTCTTT	CASSPLPGAGTEAFF
-	-	TRBV28	TRBJ2-5	TGTGCCAGCAGTCCGGGGGGCCGGAATAAAGAGACCCAGTACTTC	CASSPGGRNKETQYF
TRBD1	-	TRBV5-6	TRBJ1-6	TGTGCCAGCAGCCCCGGGACAGCTAATTCACCCCTCCACTTT	CASSPGTANSPLHF
-	once	TRBV5-1	TRBJ1-2	TGCGCCAGCAGCTTGTCTGGGCAGGGTGGTGTCTATGGCTACACCTTC	CASSLSGQGGVYGYTF
TRBD1	once	TRBV5-1	TRBJ2-5	TGCGCCAGCAGCAAAGGACAGGGTGTATCCCAAGAGACCCAGTACTTC	CASSKGQGVSQETQYF
-	-	TRBV18	TRBJ1-5	TGTGCCAGCTCACCAACGTCATCAGGCTATAGCAATCAGCCCCAGCATTTT	CASSPTSSGYSNQPQHF
-	-	TRBV10-3	TRBJ1-6	TGTGCCATCGGGAACAGCGGAATGGATTCACCCCTCCACTTT	CAIGNSGMDSPLHF
TRBD2	-	TRBV19	TRBJ2-3	TGTGCCATCGGGAGCGGGAGCCCAGATACGCAGTATTTT	CAIGSGSPDTQYF
-	-	TRBV7-6	TRBJ2-2	TGTGCCAGCACCCCCGGGCTTGGAGGGGTGGGCACCGGGGAGCTGTTTTTT	CASTPGLGGVGTGELFF
-	-	TRBV7-3	TRBJ1-1	TGTGCCAGCAGTGAATGGGGCCGGGACACTGAAGCTTTCTTT	CASSEWGRDTEAFF
-	-	TRBV28	TRBJ1-2	TGTGCCAGCTCCACCCGGCCGTCTGCGGGTGGCTACACCTTC	CASSTRPSAGGYTF
TRBD1	-	TRBV5-4	TRBJ2-5	TGTGCCAGCAGCTTGGCGGGGACCGGGACAGGGCTGGAGACCCAGTACTTC	CASSLAGTGTGLETQYF
-	-	TRBV27	TRBJ1-1	TGTGCCAGCAGTTCCTCCGGGGGGGGTGAATACACTGAAGCTTTCTTT	CASSSSGGGEYTEAFF
-	few	TRBV5-1	TRBJ1-2	TGCGCCAGCAGCCTGGGACAACAGGGTCCGAGGGGCTACACCTTC	CASSLGQQGPRGYTF
TRBD1	-	TRBV19	TRBJ2-7	TGTGCCAGTAGTATGCCGGGACAGGGGGCAGGAGAGCAGTACTTC	CASSMPGQGAGEQYF
-	-	TRBV2	TRBJ1-1	TGTGCCAGCAGTGAAGGGGCACGGGGCACTGAAGCTTTCTTT	CASSEGARGTEAFF
-	-	TRBV4-1	TRBJ1-3	TGCGCCAGCAGCCAAGATAATTCGGGAGTCTCTGGAAACACCATATATTTT	CASSQDNSGVSGNTIYF
-	-	TRBV4-2	TRBJ2-7	TGTGCCAGCAGCCAATCGAGCGGGCAACCCTACGAGCAGTACTTC	CASSQSSGQPYEQYF